This TCR beta chain originates from a study of blood T cell repertoires in COVID-19. Study-wide background: PBMCs, B-cell-depleted T cells, or T cells were the source of the cDNA or gDNA that made up the material.

Some clones are missing from TCRdb's copy, which holds only in-frame ones; the method was immunoSEQ multiplex PCR. The table has about 200,000 clones, about nine tenths seen once. V gave up 7 bases and J gave up 8 bases, with 20 bases separating them. The CDR3 is 14 residues long. In germline, CDR1 is MNHNY, CDR2 SVGAGI (reference sequence). The sequence came from a man over 45 with acute or convalescent COVID-19. Sequenced input: peripheral blood. The V and J genes are TRBV6-6 and TRBJ1-1; weak D call: TRBD1 (6 bases). CDR3 loop: CASKFEQGHVEAFF. The CDR3, as DNA: TGTGCCAGCAAGTTTGAACAGGGTCACGTAGAAGCTTTCTTT.